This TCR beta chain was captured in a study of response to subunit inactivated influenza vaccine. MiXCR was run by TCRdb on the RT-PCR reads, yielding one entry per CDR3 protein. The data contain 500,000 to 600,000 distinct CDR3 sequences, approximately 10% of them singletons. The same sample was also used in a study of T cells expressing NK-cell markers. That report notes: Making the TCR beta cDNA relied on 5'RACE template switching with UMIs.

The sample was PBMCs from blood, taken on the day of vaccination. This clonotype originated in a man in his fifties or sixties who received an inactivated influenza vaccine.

This CDR3 reads CASSLNGARANYGYTF. The CDR3 DNA follows: TGTGCCAGCAGCTTAAACGGAGCCAGGGCGAACTATGGCTACACCTTC. The chain uses TRBV7-6 and TRBJ1-2; TRBD1 might be the D (5 bases). Trimming removed 2 bases at V and 2 bases at J, with 15 bases between. The CDR3 consists of 16 residues. Germline V lookup: CDR1 SGHVS, CDR2 FNYEAQ.